This T cell receptor beta chain was retrieved from a study of patients and donors after allogeneic stem cell transplantation. The germline gives CDR1 MDHEN, CDR2 SYDVKM. Trimming stripped 8 bases from V and 3 bases from J, with 13 bases between. The length of the CDR3 is 13 residues. Each CDR3 protein is one row after TCRdb ran MiXCR on the RT-PCR reads. The data show 190,000 or so distinct CDR3 sequences, with around two fifths seen just once and around 10% held by the top ten. This clonotype was seen once. This chain uses TRBV28 with TRBJ1-1, with D unresolved. Sequences were obtained from blood, either unsorted or a sorted T cell fraction (not recorded which). The clonotype comes from a human donor who was either an allogeneic HSCT recipient or a stem cell or donor lymphocyte infusion donor (not recorded which). It is not recorded whose cells these are; they may come from a transplant donor. The CDR3 nucleotides are TGTGCCAGCTCAGAGCCGAGGGACACTGAAGCTTTCTTT. Encoded protein: CASSEPRDTEAFF.